This TCR beta chain was sequenced in a study of blood T cell repertoires in COVID-19. The repertoire was sequenced with immunoSEQ multiplex PCR; TCRdb's copy has only in-frame clones and lacks some. The data show around 70,000 clones, approximately 84% seen once. CDR1 MNHEY and CDR2 SVGEGT come from the germline V gene. The CDR3 spans 14 residues. Germline trimming cut 5 bases from V and 4 bases from J; bases unmatched to any gene: 5. The sequenced material came from peripheral blood. The receptor's source is a human donor in a cohort sampled during active COVID-19. This chain connects TRBV6-2 or TRBV6-3 to TRBJ2-3; the match to TRBD2 covers 8 bases. CDR3 in DNA: TGTGCCAGCAGTCCCGGGGGGGCCTCAGATACGCAGTATTTT. It yields the protein CASSPGGASDTQYF.